A single sample is the source of the 20 T cell receptor beta chains below, sequenced in a study of blood T cell repertoires in COVID-19. Generated by immunoSEQ multiplex PCR, the TCRdb table keeps only in-frame clones and is missing some. The sample has around 63,000 clones, 65% to 80% seen once. Sequencing was performed on peripheral blood. The receptor set was obtained from a human donor in a cohort sampled during active COVID-19.

J is TRBJ2-7 and V is TRBV6-5, with 9 nucleotides matching TRBD1. The germline V gene has CDR1 MNHEY and CDR2 SVGAGI. Trimming cost V 6 bases and J 6 bases; bases outside gene matches: 9. The CDR3 totals 14 residues. In nucleotides, the CDR3 is TGTGCCAGCAGGCGGACAGGGGAAAGTCTCGAGCAGTACTTC. It translates to CASRRTGESLEQYF.

The J gene is TRBJ2-1, the V gene TRBV7-3; D perhaps matches TRBD1 (6 bases). V dropped 4 bases and J dropped 6 bases, with 10 bases sitting between them. Per the germline V gene, CDR1 is SGHTA and CDR2 is FQGTGA. The CDR3 loop spans 13 amino acids. The chain's CDR3 is CASSSETGNEQFF. CDR3 in DNA: TGTGCCAGCAGCTCCGAGACAGGCAATGAGCAGTTCTTC. Together with reference TRBV7-3 and TRBJ2-1, the CDR3 gives the full variable domain: GAGVSQTPSNKVTEKGKYVELRCDPISGHTALYWYRQSLGQGPEFLIYFQGTGAADDSGLPNDRFFAVRPEGSVSTLKIQRTERGDSAVYLCASSSETGNEQFFGPGTRLTVL.

This clone was counted a few times. The V call is TRBV19, the J call TRBJ2-1; TRBD2 aligns across 11 bases. Germline lookup yields CDR1 LNHDA and CDR2 SQIVND (reference sequence). V lost 4 bases, J lost 16 bases, and 9 bases stayed unmatched. The CDR3 sequence is 13 residues long. DNA for the CDR3: TGTGCCAGTAGTACCGACTTGACTAGCGGGAAATTCTTC. Encoded protein: CASSTDLTSGKFF.

A few counts support this clone. The V gene is TRBV4-2, the J gene TRBJ1-6; D remains unclear. CDR3 size: 15 residues. Germline values: CDR1 LGHNA, CDR2 YNFKEQ. Trimming removed 4 bases at V and 7 bases at J, with 14 bases between. CDR3 loop: CASSPTRERNSPLHF. The CDR3 coding sequence is TGTGCCAGCAGCCCAACTCGGGAGCGAAATTCACCCCTCCACTTT.

The chain carries TRBV19 and TRBJ1-5; D is possibly TRBD1 (5 bases). The length of the CDR3 is 14 residues. Trimming removed 3 bases from V and 3 bases from J, with 9 bases in between. CDR1 is LNHDA and CDR2 is SQIVND in the germline V gene (reference sequence). The CDR3 DNA follows: TGTGCCAGTAGTATCCGGGACTACAATCAGCCCCAGCATTTT. This translates into CASSIRDYNQPQHF.

The rearrangement uses TRBV10-2 and TRBJ2-7, with a tentative D call TRBD2 (5 bases). The CDR3 runs 13 residues. The germline V gene encodes CDR1 WSHSY and CDR2 SAAADI. With 8 bases removed from V and 2 bases from J, the gap between germline ends came to 13 bases. CDR3 in amino acids: CASSGGGAYEQYF. For the CDR3, the DNA is TGCGCCAGCTCCGGAGGAGGAGCCTACGAGCAGTACTTC.

The V gene is TRBV27, the J gene TRBJ1-2; TRBD1 matches at 10 bases. The V segment lost 6 bases and the J segment 2 bases; nucleotides outside the gene matches: 9. Germline CDR1 is MNHEY and CDR2 is SMNVEV (reference sequence). This CDR3 is 16 amino acids long. CDR3 DNA sequence: TGTGCCAGCAGCGACAGGGGGCTTAGGGGCAACTATGGCTACACCTTC. Protein: CASSDRGLRGNYGYTF.

This clone appeared once. An end of the junction differs from the germline gene, which may be a read error. This chain uses TRBV6-5 with TRBJ2-7; 9 positions match TRBD1. The CDR3 has 15 amino acids. Germline-derived CDR1 and CDR2 are MNHEY and SVGAGI. This chain's CDR3 is CASSRPGQGSHEQYF. In DNA, the CDR3 is TGTGCCAGCAGCCGACCGGGACAGGGCTCCCACGAGCAGTACTTC.

This rearrangement joins TRBV5-1 to TRBJ1-2; no clear D gene. V was pared by 3 bases and J by 6 bases, with 15 bases between. Germline V gene sequence: CDR1 SGHRS, CDR2 YFSETQ. CDR3 length: 14 residues. The CDR3 nucleotides are TGCGCCAGCAGCTCTGAGGTGGCGGTAGATGGCTACACCTTC. It specifies CASSSEVAVDGYTF.

The chain joins TRBV6-2 or TRBV6-3 to TRBJ2-5, with 7 bases fitting TRBD2. The CDR3 is made up of 14 amino acids. Germline CDR1 is MNHEY and CDR2 is SVGEGT. The V segment lost 4 bases and the J segment 5 bases; nucleotides outside the gene matches: 7. The DNA for the CDR3 is TGTGCCAGCAGTTCCGCGGGAGCAGGGGAGACCCAGTACTTC. Residues: CASSSAGAGETQYF.

The chain employs TRBV7-3 and TRBJ2-7, with TRBD1 matching 8 bases. Germline V CDR1 and CDR2: SGHTA, FQGTGA. J was trimmed by 7 bases and V by 5 bases; bases with no gene match: 7. The CDR3 has 13 amino acids. The CDR3 is CASSEGRGREQYF. The CDR3 DNA follows: TGTGCCAGCAGCGAAGGCAGGGGGCGTGAGCAGTACTTC.

This chain connects TRBV11-3 to TRBJ2-1, with 12 bases aligning to TRBD2. The length of the CDR3 is 15 residues. V was pared by 0 bases and J by 10 bases, with 4 bases of the junction left unmatched. Germline V gene data show CDR1 as SGHNT and CDR2 as YENEEA. The CDR3 DNA reads TGTGCCAGCAGCTTAGACGGACTAGCGGGACGGGAGCAGTTCTTC. This encodes CASSLDGLAGREQFF.

The chain combines TRBV6-5 with TRBJ2-5; 13 nucleotides line up with TRBD2. This CDR3 contains 13 residues. Germline V gene data show CDR1 as MNHEY and CDR2 as SVGAGI. V lost 10 bases, J lost 4 bases, and 3 bases stayed unmatched. CDR3 region: CAIWTSGRETQYF. Written as DNA, the CDR3 is TGTGCCATCTGGACTAGCGGGAGAGAGACCCAGTACTTC.

The chain is built from TRBV4-3 and TRBJ2-1; 12 bases match TRBD2. The CDR3 is 16 amino acids. CDR1 and CDR2 (germline): LGHNA, YSLEER. V shed 0 bases, J shed 8 bases, and the junction held 5 bases outside the gene matches. For the CDR3, the DNA is TGCGCCAGCAGCCAAGATCGGAGACTAGCGGGAGATGAGCAGTTCTTC. Amino acids: CASSQDRRLAGDEQFF.

The chain uses TRBV5-1 and TRBJ1-2, with TRBD1 matching 8 bases. After removal of 5 bases from V and 6 bases from J, the junction contained 3 bases not matched to a gene. Germline-derived CDR1 and CDR2 are SGHRS and YFSETQ. This CDR3 is built from 12 residues. CDR3 amino acids: CASRSTGDGYTF. Written as DNA, the CDR3 is TGCGCCAGCAGGTCGACAGGGGATGGCTACACCTTC. Variable domain in full (rest from reference TRBV5-1 and TRBJ1-2): KAGVTQTPRYLIKTRGQQVTLSCSPISGHRSVSWYQQTPGQGLQFLFEYFSETQRNKGNFPGRFSGRQFSNSRSEMNVSTLELGDSALYLCASRSTGDGYTFGSGTRLTVV.

The genes are TRBV19 and TRBJ2-1, with D possibly being TRBD1 (6 bases). The CDR3 is made up of 18 amino acids. V shed 4 bases and J shed 4 bases, with 23 bases lying between them. The germline V gene encodes CDR1 LNHDA and CDR2 SQIVND (reference sequence). The CDR3 bases are TGTGCCAGTAGTAAGGGCCCCATAAGGACAGCCCTTTACAATGAGCAGTTCTTC. Residues: CASSKGPIRTALYNEQFF. The full variable domain, completed using reference TRBV19 and TRBJ2-1, is DGGITQSPKYLFRKEGQNVTLSCEQNLNHDAMYWYRQDPGQGLRLIYYSQIVNDFQKGDIAEGYSVSREKKESFPLTVTSAQKNPTAFYLCASSKGPIRTALYNEQFFGPGTRLTVL.

The CDR3 bases are TGCGCCAGCAGCCAAGAAGGGACTAGCGGGAGTTACGAGCAGTACTTC. This encodes CASSQEGTSGSYEQYF. The chain has TRBV4-1 and TRBJ2-7, with TRBD2 identical over 14 bases. The germline V gene has CDR1 MGHRA and CDR2 YSYEKL. V trimming: 0 bases; J trimming: 4 bases; junction bases outside the gene matches: 2. This CDR3 has 16 amino acids.

This rearrangement joins TRBV6-4 to TRBJ2-2, with TRBD2 matching over 8 bases. The CDR3 has 15 amino acids. V lost 3 bases to trimming and J lost 1 base; unmatched junction nucleotides: 1. CDR1 and CDR2 from the germline V gene are MRHNA and SNTAGT. The CDR3 bases are TGTGCCAGCAGTGAACTAGCGGAGAACACCGGGGAGCTGTTTTTT. This translates into CASSELAENTGELFF.

This clone has just a few counts. The chain is built from TRBV19 and TRBJ1-4; tentatively, D is TRBD1 (6 bases). Germline V gene data show CDR1 as LNHDA and CDR2 as SQIVND (reference sequence). The CDR3 sequence is 14 residues long. The V end lost 7 bases, the J end lost 3 bases, and 12 bases lay between the germline ends. CDR3 residues: CASTAWGPNEKLFF. CDR3 nucleotide sequence: TGTGCCAGTACTGCCTGGGGGCCTAATGAAAAACTGTTTTTT. Variable domain in full (rest from reference TRBV19 and TRBJ1-4): DGGITQSPKYLFRKEGQNVTLSCEQNLNHDAMYWYRQDPGQGLRLIYYSQIVNDFQKGDIAEGYSVSREKKESFPLTVTSAQKNPTAFYLCASTAWGPNEKLFFGSGTQLSVL.

This clone has just a few counts. The chain uses TRBV7-2 and TRBJ1-5; TRBD1 might be the D (5 bases). The V and J ends lost 5 bases and 9 bases respectively, with 14 bases between them. CDR1 SGHTA and CDR2 FQGNSA come from the germline V gene. The CDR3 is 13 amino acids. CDR3 amino acids: CASSVNQGRPQHF. In nucleotides, the CDR3 is TGTGCCAGCAGCGTAAACCAGGGTCGGCCCCAGCATTTT.